A selection of T cell receptor beta chains follows, all from one sample in a study of T cells in Graves' hyperthyroidism and ophthalmopathy. TCRdb processed the multiplex PCR reads anew with MiXCR; each CDR3 protein has one entry. The repertoire holds under 600,000 distinct CDR3 sequences, roughly 15% seen once, with around 3.5% in the top ten. Sequenced material: blood. These receptor sequences come from a woman aged 40-49 years with Graves' ophthalmopathy. Each CDR3 is given with its conserved first and last residue. The D gene is left open where the match is weak.

v_call,j_call,d_call,cdr3_aa
TRBV2,TRBJ2-5,.,CASSEAAQGGTQETQYF
TRBV6-1,TRBJ1-6,.,CASSPNQGSYNSPLHF
TRBV11-2,TRBJ1-1,.,CASSLDGRGGTEAFF
TRBV6-1,TRBJ2-3,TRBD1,CASSPPDRGRDTQYF
TRBV4-1,TRBJ2-7,TRBD1,CASSEGQGTHYEQYF
TRBV5-1,TRBJ1-4,TRBD1,CASSVGRGREKLFF
TRBV6-1,TRBJ2-7,.,CASSSPGGGRYYEQYF
TRBV30,TRBJ2-1,.,CAWSPSPDLYNEQFF
TRBV18,TRBJ1-4,.,CASSPRPSEKLFF
TRBV5-1,TRBJ2-3,.,CASSLEAREGTQYF
TRBV20-1,TRBJ1-2,.,CSAPQDYNGYTF
TRBV5-1,TRBJ2-3,.,CASSSNPPGGHEGDTQYF
TRBV12-3/TRBV12-4,TRBJ1-3,.,CASNEGNTIYF
TRBV5-1,TRBJ2-7,.,CASSRGDSYERYF
TRBV28,TRBJ2-1,TRBD1,CASNTGTDYNEQFF
TRBV27,TRBJ2-1,.,CASSGLGAGSSYNEQFF
TRBV19,TRBJ2-2,TRBD2,CASSITSGSPGELFF
TRBV12-3/TRBV12-4,TRBJ2-5,TRBD1,CASSGGIPTGAQETQYF
TRBV2,TRBJ1-2,TRBD1,CASRGTGSYGYTF
TRBV27,TRBJ2-7,TRBD1,CASSFGTANEQYF
TRBV3-1,TRBJ2-2,TRBD1,CASSRQGSGELFF
TRBV6-1,TRBJ2-3,TRBD2,CASSYTKASGSTDTQYF
TRBV4-1,TRBJ2-2,.,CASSQAIGMGTLFF
TRBV10-3,TRBJ1-2,.,CAISESQNYGYTF
TRBV2,TRBJ2-1,.,CASRVGSVGYNEQFF
TRBV6-4,TRBJ1-3,.,CASLTAYPVLGTGNTIYF
TRBV6-5,TRBJ1-4,.,CASSYSSPGGSSEKLFF